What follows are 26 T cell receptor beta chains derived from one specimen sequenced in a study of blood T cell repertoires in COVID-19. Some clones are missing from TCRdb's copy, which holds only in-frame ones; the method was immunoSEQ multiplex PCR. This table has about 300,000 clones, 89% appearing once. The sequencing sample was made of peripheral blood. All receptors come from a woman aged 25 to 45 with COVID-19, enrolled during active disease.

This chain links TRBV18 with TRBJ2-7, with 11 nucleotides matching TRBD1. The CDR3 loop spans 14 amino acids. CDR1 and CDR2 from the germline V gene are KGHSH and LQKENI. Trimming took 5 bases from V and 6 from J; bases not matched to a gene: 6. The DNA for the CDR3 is TGTGCCAGCTCAGGACAGGGGGCGTCCAGCGAGCAGTACGTC. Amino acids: CASSGQGASSEQYV.

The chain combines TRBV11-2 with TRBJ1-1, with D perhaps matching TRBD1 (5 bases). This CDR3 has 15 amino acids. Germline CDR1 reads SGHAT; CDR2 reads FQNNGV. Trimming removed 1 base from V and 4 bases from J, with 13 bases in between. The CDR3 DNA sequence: TGTGCCAGCAGCTTAGCAAATACAGGAATCACTGAAGCTTTCTTT. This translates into CASSLANTGITEAFF.

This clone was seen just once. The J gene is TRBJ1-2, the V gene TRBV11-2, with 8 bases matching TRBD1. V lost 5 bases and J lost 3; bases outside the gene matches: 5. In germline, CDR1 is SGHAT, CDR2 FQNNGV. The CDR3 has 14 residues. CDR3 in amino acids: CASSIQGADYGYTF. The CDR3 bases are TGTGCCAGCAGCATCCAGGGGGCTGACTATGGCTACACCTTC.

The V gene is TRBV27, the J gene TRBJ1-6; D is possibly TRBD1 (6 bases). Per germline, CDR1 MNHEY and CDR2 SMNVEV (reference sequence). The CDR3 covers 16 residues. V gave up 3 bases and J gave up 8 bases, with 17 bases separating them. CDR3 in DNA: TGTGCCAGCAGTTTCACAGGGTTAACCAAATATTCACCCCTCCACTTT. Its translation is CASSFTGLTKYSPLHF.

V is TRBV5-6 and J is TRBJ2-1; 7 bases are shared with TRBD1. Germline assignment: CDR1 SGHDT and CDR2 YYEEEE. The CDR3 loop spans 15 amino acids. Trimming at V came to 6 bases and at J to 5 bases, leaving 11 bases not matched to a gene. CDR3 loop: CASTSRGTFDNEQFF. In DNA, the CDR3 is TGTGCCAGCACCTCCAGGGGGACGTTTGACAATGAGCAGTTCTTC.

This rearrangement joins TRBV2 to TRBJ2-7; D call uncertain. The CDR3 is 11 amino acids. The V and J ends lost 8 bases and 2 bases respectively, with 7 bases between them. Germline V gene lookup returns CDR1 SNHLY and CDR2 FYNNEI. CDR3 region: CASGFPYEQYF. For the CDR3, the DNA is TGTGCCAGCGGCTTTCCCTACGAGCAGTACTTC.

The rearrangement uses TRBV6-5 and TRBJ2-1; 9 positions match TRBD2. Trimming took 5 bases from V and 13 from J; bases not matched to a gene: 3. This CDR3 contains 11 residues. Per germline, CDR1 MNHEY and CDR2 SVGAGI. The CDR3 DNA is TGTGCCAGCAGTACGCGGGGGGGCCAGTTCTTC. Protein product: CASSTRGGQFF.

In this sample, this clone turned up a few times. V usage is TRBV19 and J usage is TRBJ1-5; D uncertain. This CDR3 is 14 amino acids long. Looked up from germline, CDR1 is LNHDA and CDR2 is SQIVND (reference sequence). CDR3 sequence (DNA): TGTGCGGCGGAGGGTAAAGGTTTCAATCAGCCCCAGCATTTT. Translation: CAAEGKGFNQPQHF.

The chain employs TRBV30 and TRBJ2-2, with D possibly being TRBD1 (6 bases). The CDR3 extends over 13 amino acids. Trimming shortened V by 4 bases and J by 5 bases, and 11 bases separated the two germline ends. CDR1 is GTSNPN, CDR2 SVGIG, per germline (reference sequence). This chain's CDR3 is CAWNAQGTGELFF. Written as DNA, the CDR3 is TGTGCCTGGAATGCACAGGGAACCGGGGAGCTGTTTTTT.

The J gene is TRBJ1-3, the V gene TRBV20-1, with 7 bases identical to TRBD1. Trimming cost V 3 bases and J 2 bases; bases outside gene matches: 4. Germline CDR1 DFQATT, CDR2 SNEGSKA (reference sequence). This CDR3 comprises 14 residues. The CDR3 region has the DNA TGCAGTGCTAGTGTGACAGGGACTGGAAACACCATATATTTT. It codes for CSASVTGTGNTIYF.

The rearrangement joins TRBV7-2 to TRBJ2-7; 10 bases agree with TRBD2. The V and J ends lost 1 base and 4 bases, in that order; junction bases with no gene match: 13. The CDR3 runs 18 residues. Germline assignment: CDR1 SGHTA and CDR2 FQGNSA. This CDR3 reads CASSLVSGGNHDPYEQYF. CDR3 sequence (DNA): TGTGCCAGCAGCTTAGTTAGCGGGGGGAACCACGATCCATACGAGCAGTACTTC.

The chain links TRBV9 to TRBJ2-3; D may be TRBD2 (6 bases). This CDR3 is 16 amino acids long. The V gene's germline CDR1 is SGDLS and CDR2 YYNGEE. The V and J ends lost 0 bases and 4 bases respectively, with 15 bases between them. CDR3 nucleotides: TGTGCCAGCAGCGTAGCGGGGGTGGGGTCGGCAGATACGCAGTATTTT. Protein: CASSVAGVGSADTQYF. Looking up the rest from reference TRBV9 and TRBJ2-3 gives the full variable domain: DSGVTQTPKHLITATGQRVTLRCSPRSGDLSVYWYQQSLDQGLQFLIQYYNGEERAKGNILERFSAQQFPDLHSELNLSSLELGDSALYFCASSVAGVGSADTQYFGPGTRLTVL.

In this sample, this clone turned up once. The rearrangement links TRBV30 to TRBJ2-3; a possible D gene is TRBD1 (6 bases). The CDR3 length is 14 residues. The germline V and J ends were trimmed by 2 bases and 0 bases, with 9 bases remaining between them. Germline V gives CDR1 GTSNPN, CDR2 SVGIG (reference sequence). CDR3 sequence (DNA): TGTGCCTGGAGTTCAGGGGCTAGCACAGATACGCAGTATTTT. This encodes CAWSSGASTDTQYF.

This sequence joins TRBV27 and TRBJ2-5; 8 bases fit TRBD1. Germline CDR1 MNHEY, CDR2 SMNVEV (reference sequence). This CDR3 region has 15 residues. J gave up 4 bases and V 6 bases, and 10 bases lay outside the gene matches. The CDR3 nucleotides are TGTGCCAGCAGCCTGAACAGGGGGAGAGGAGAGACCCAGTACTTC. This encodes CASSLNRGRGETQYF.

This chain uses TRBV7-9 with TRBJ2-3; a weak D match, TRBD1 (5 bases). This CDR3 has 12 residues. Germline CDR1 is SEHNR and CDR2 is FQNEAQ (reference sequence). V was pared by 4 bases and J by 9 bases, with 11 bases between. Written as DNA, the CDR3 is TGTGCCAGCAGCTCAGCCCCAGGGACGCAGTATTTT. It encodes CASSSAPGTQYF.

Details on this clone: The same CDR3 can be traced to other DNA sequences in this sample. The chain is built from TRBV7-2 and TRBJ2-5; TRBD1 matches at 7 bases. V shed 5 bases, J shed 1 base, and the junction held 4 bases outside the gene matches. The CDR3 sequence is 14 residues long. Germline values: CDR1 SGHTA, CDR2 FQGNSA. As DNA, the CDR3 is TGTGCCAGCAGCGCCAACAGGGGCCAAGAGACCCAGTACTTC. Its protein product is CASSANRGQETQYF. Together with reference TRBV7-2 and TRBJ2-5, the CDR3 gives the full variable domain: GAGVSQSPSNKVTEKGKDVELRCDPISGHTALYWYRQSLGQGLEFLIYFQGNSAPDKSGLPSDRFSAERTGGSVSTLTIQRTQQEDSAVYLCASSANRGQETQYFGPGTRLLVL.

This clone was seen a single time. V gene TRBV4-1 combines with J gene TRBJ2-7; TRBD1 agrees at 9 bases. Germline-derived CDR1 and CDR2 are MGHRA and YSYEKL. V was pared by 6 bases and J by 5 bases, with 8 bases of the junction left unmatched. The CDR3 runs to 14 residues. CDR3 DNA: TGCGCCAGCAGGGCCGGGACAGGGTTCAACGAGCAGTACTTC. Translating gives CASRAGTGFNEQYF.

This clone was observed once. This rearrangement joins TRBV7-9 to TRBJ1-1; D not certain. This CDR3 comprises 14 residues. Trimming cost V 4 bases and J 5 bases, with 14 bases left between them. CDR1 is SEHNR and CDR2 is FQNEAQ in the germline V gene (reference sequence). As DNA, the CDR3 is TGTGCCAGCAGCTCCCACGGGGAGGAAACTGAAGCTTTCTTT. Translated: CASSSHGEETEAFF.

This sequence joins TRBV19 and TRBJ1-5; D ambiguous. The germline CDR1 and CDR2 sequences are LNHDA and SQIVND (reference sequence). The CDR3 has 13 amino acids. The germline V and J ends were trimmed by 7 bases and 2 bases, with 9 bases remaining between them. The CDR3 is CASTSRGNQPQHF. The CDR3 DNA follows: TGTGCCAGTACTTCCCGGGGCAATCAGCCCCAGCATTTT.

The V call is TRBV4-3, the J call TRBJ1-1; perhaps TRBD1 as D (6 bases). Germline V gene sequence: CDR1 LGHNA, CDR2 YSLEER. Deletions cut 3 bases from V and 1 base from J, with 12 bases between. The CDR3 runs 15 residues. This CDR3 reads CASSHRGRSNTEAFF. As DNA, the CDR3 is TGCGCCAGCAGCCACAGGGGAAGGTCGAACACTGAAGCTTTCTTT.

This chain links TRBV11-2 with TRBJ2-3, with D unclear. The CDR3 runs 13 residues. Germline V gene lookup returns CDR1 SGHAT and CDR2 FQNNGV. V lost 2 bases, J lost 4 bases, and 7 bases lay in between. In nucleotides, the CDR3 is TGTGCCAGCAGCTTACAGACTTCAGATACGCAGTATTTT. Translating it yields CASSLQTSDTQYF.

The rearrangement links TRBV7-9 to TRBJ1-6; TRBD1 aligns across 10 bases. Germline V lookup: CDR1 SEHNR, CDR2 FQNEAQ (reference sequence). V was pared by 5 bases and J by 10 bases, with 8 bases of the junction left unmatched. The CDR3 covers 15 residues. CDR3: CASSTETGGESPLHF. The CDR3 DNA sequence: TGTGCCAGCAGCACTGAGACAGGGGGCGAGTCACCCCTCCACTTT. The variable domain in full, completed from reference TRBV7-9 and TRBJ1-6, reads DTGVSQNPRHKITKRGQNVTFRCDPISEHNRLYWYRQTLGQGPEFLTYFQNEAQLEKSRLLSDRFSAERPKGSFSTLEIQRTEQGDSAMYLCASSTETGGESPLHFGNGTRLTVT.

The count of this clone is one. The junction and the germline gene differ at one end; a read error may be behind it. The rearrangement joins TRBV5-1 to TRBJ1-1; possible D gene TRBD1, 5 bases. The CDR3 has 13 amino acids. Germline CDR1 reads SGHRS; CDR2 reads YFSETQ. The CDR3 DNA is TGCGCCACCAGCCTCGACAGAGCCACTGAAGCTTTCTTT. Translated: CATSLDRATEAFF.

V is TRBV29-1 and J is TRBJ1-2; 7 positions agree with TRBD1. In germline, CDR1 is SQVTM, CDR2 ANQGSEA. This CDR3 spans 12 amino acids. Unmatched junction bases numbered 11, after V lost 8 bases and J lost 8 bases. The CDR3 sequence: CSSWGTAAGYTF. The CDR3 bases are TGCAGCTCCTGGGGGACAGCCGCAGGCTACACCTTC.

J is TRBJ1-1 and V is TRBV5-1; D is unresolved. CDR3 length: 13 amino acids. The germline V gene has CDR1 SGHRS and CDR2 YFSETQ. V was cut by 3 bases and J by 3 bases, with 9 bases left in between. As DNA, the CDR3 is TGCGCCAGCAGCTCCCGAGTGGACACTGAAGCTTTCTTT. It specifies CASSSRVDTEAFF.

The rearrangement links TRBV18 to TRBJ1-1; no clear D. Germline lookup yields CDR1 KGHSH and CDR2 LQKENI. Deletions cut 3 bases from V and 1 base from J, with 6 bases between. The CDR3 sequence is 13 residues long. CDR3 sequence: CASSPTANTEAFF. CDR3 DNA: TGTGCCAGCTCACCTACTGCGAACACTGAAGCTTTCTTT.